These T cell receptor beta chains were read from a single sample in a study of CD8+CD57+ T cells in acquired aplastic anemia. TCRdb ran MiXCR on the reads and lists one entry per CDR3 protein. This sample has around 250,000 distinct CDR3 sequences; 65% to 90% occur once, and the top ten carry 40% to 50%. The material sequenced was sorted CD4+, CD8+, or CD8+CD57+ T cells (not recorded which) from PBMCs. The receptors originated from a human donor with aplastic anemia. Both conserved end residues are part of each CDR3. The order of the fields is V gene, clone size, D gene, J gene, CDR3 length, CDR3 protein, CDR3 DNA. D genes are given only for firm matches. Clone size appears in some rows only: once, few, many, or a class for an expanded clone.

v_gene: TRBV15
abundance: .
d_gene: TRBD2
j_gene: TRBJ2-3
len: 15
CDR3aa: CATSRATSGWDTQYF
CDR3nt: TGTGCCACCAGCAGAGCGACTAGCGGGTGGGATACGCAGTATTTT

v_gene: TRBV6-2/TRBV6-3
abundance: many
d_gene: TRBD1
j_gene: TRBJ2-3
len: 15
CDR3aa: CASSSTGDGADTQYF
CDR3nt: TGTGCCAGCAGTTCGACAGGGGATGGGGCAGATACGCAGTATTTT

v_gene: TRBV7-6
abundance: .
d_gene: .
j_gene: TRBJ1-6
len: 16
CDR3aa: CASSLADGSYKTQLHF
CDR3nt: TGTGCCAGCAGCTTGGCGGACGGCAGCTATAAGACCCAGCTCCACTTT

v_gene: TRBV19
abundance: .
d_gene: .
j_gene: TRBJ2-3
len: 14
CDR3aa: CASSITGGLTAQFF
CDR3nt: TGTGCCAGTAGTATCACTGGCGGGCTTACTGCGCAGTTCTTT

v_gene: TRBV9
abundance: .
d_gene: .
j_gene: TRBJ1-6
len: 14
CDR3aa: CASSQEVYASPLHF
CDR3nt: TGTGCCAGCAGCCAAGAGGTATATGCTTCACCCCTCCACTTT

v_gene: TRBV5-6
abundance: .
d_gene: TRBD2
j_gene: TRBJ2-3
len: 19
CDR3aa: CASSLEGAWTSGFTDTQYF
CDR3nt: TGTGCCAGCAGCTTGGAGGGGGCGTGGACTAGCGGCTTCACAGATACGCAGTATTTT

v_gene: TRBV7-3
abundance: .
d_gene: .
j_gene: TRBJ2-1
len: 16
CDR3aa: CASSLTNPDNYNVQFF
CDR3nt: TGTGCCAGCAGCTTAACGAACCCAGATAACTACAATGTGCAGTTCTTC

v_gene: TRBV24-1
abundance: .
d_gene: .
j_gene: TRBJ2-5
len: 13
CDR3aa: CATSGFAGETQYF
CDR3nt: TGTGCCACCAGTGGATTCGCCGGGGAGACCCAGTACTTC

v_gene: TRBV7-9
abundance: few
d_gene: .
j_gene: TRBJ1-4
len: 14
CDR3aa: CASSEGWANEKLFF
CDR3nt: TGTGCCAGCAGTGAAGGGTGGGCTAATGAAAAACTGTTTTTT

v_gene: TRBV7-9
abundance: .
d_gene: .
j_gene: TRBJ2-7
len: 14
CDR3aa: CASSIAAGTYAQYF
CDR3nt: TGTGCCAGCAGCATAGCGGCAGGGACCTATGCGCAGTACTTC

v_gene: TRBV19
abundance: .
d_gene: .
j_gene: TRBJ1-1
len: 15
CDR3aa: CASSIAGAAYNEAFF
CDR3nt: TGTGCCAGTAGTATAGCGGGAGCAGCGTACAATGAAGCGTTCTTC

v_gene: TRBV7-3
abundance: once
d_gene: .
j_gene: TRBJ2-5
len: 14
CDR3aa: CASSREADAVAHCF
CDR3nt: TGTGCCAGCTCAAGAGAGGCCGACGCCGTGGCACACTGCTTC

v_gene: TRBV7-2
abundance: .
d_gene: .
j_gene: TRBJ2-1
len: 15
CDR3aa: CASSSRLGPDAEQFF
CDR3nt: TGTGCCAGCAGCTCACGACTGGGCCCGGATGCTGAGCAGTTCTTC

v_gene: TRBV11-3
abundance: once
d_gene: .
j_gene: TRBJ2-1
len: 15
CDR3aa: CASSLDLPAYNEQFF
CDR3nt: TGTGCCAGCAGCTTAGACCTCCCAGCCTACAATGAGCAGTTCTTC

v_gene: TRBV19
abundance: few
d_gene: .
j_gene: TRBJ1-1
len: 14
CDR3aa: CASSWGCKSTEAFF
CDR3nt: TGTGCCAGTAGTTGGGGATGCAAGAGCACTGAAGCTTTCTTT

v_gene: TRBV7-2
abundance: .
d_gene: TRBD1
j_gene: TRBJ1-2
len: 15
CDR3aa: CASSPEGQLSAGYTF
CDR3nt: TGTGCCAGCAGCCCCGAGGGACAGCTTTCTGCTGGCTACACCTTC

v_gene: TRBV15
abundance: once
d_gene: .
j_gene: TRBJ2-5
len: 14
CDR3aa: CATSLPPMRETQYF
CDR3nt: TGTGCCACCAGCCTACCCCCGATGAGGGAGACCCAGTACTTC

v_gene: TRBV7-2
abundance: .
d_gene: TRBD1
j_gene: TRBJ1-2
len: 15
CDR3aa: CASSLRLGQGFGYTF
CDR3nt: TGTGCCAGCAGCTTAAGGTTGGGACAGGGGTTTGGCTACACCTTC

v_gene: TRBV7-9
abundance: once
d_gene: .
j_gene: TRBJ2-1
len: 22
CDR3aa: CDSSFYICGARGDRGIYNEQFF
CDR3nt: .

v_gene: TRBV2
abundance: once
d_gene: TRBD2
j_gene: TRBJ2-3
len: 14
CDR3aa: CASSVAGGPDKPYF
CDR3nt: TGTGCCAGCAGTGTAGCGGGAGGTCCCGATAAGCCGTATTTT

v_gene: TRBV9
abundance: .
d_gene: .
j_gene: TRBJ2-4
len: 13
CDR3aa: CASSGGAGNIQYF
CDR3nt: TGTGCCAGCAGCGGAGGAGCTGGGAACATTCAGTACTTC

v_gene: TRBV7-9
abundance: .
d_gene: .
j_gene: TRBJ1-4
len: 15
CDR3aa: CAGSPTGSTNEKLFF
CDR3nt: TGTGCCGGCAGCCCGACAGGTTCAACTAATGAAAAACTGTTTTTT

v_gene: TRBV7-2
abundance: .
d_gene: .
j_gene: TRBJ2-5
len: 11
CDR3aa: CASSWLETQYF
CDR3nt: TGTGCCAGCAGCTGGTTGGAGACCCAGTACTTC

v_gene: TRBV10-3
abundance: few
d_gene: .
j_gene: TRBJ2-1
len: 14
CDR3aa: CAISEGDSRSEQFF
CDR3nt: TGTGCCATCAGTGAGGGGGACTCTAGGTCGGAGCAGTTCTTC

v_gene: TRBV24-1
abundance: .
d_gene: .
j_gene: TRBJ2-7
len: 16
CDR3aa: CATSEQGRAKWVHLRF
CDR3nt: .

v_gene: TRBV7-8
abundance: .
d_gene: .
j_gene: TRBJ2-3
len: 14
CDR3aa: CASSLAGDPFTQCF
CDR3nt: TGTGCCAGCAGCTTAGCGGGAGATCCCTTTACGCAGTGTTTT

v_gene: TRBV7-9
abundance: .
d_gene: .
j_gene: TRBJ2-1
len: 23
CDR3aa: CASSFYSCRGSDETRGPNNEQFF
CDR3nt: TGTGCCAGCAGCTTCTACAGCTGCAGGGGTAGCGATGAGACGCGGGGGCCGAACAATGAGCAGTTCTTC

v_gene: TRBV4-1
abundance: once
d_gene: TRBD1
j_gene: TRBJ2-3
len: 15
CDR3aa: CASRRDRGHLNTQYF
CDR3nt: TGCGCCAGCAGGAGAGACAGGGGGCATCTGAATACGCAGTATTTT

v_gene: TRBV7-3
abundance: .
d_gene: .
j_gene: TRBJ2-3
len: 15
CDR3aa: CASSLTLGRSDTQYF
CDR3nt: TGTGCCAGCAGCTTAACGCTTGGTAGGAGTGATACGCAGTATTTT

v_gene: TRBV7-8
abundance: .
d_gene: .
j_gene: TRBJ2-5
len: 14
CDR3aa: CASGGGGTDTPYFF
CDR3nt: TGTGCCAGCGGGGGCGGGGGCACAGATACGCCGTATTTTTTC

v_gene: TRBV9
abundance: few
d_gene: .
j_gene: TRBJ2-7
len: 15
CDR3aa: CASSASSRGYTFEYF
CDR3nt: .

v_gene: TRBV7-8
abundance: .
d_gene: .
j_gene: TRBJ1-1
len: 15
CDR3aa: CASSLTRGADYGDFF
CDR3nt: TGTGCCAGCAGCTTGACACGGGGCGCCGACTATGGAGATTTCTTT

v_gene: TRBV9
abundance: .
d_gene: TRBD1
j_gene: TRBJ1-2
len: 14
CDR3aa: CASSVVGGAYGYTF
CDR3nt: TGTGCCAGCAGCGTAGTAGGGGGCGCCTATGGCTACACCTTC

v_gene: TRBV7-8
abundance: .
d_gene: .
j_gene: TRBJ2-3
len: 12
CDR3aa: CASSLSPDAPYF
CDR3nt: TGTGCCAGCAGCTTAAGTCCAGACGCGCCATATTTT

v_gene: TRBV12-3/TRBV12-4
abundance: .
d_gene: .
j_gene: TRBJ2-5
len: 14
CDR3aa: CASTRGSSQETQYF
CDR3nt: TGTGCCAGTACAAGGGGCTCCAGCCAAGAGACCCAGTACTTC

v_gene: TRBV9
abundance: few
d_gene: .
j_gene: TRBJ1-2
len: 15
CDR3aa: CASSVTSGRGYTYTF
CDR3nt: TGTGCCAGCAGCGTGACCTCAGGGAGAGGCTACACCTACACCTTC

v_gene: TRBV7-9
abundance: .
d_gene: TRBD2
j_gene: TRBJ2-5
len: 15
CDR3aa: CASSFSLAGGETQYF
CDR3nt: TGTGCCAGCAGCTTCTCACTAGCGGGAGGTGAGACCCAGTACTTC

v_gene: TRBV2
abundance: .
d_gene: .
j_gene: TRBJ1-4
len: 14
CDR3aa: CASSERQFNEKLFF
CDR3nt: TGTGCCAGCAGTGAACGCCAGTTCAATGAAAAACTGTTTTTT

v_gene: TRBV7-8
abundance: .
d_gene: TRBD2
j_gene: TRBJ2-3
len: 15
CDR3aa: CASSVGTSGIATQYF
CDR3nt: TGTGCCAGCAGCGTTGGGACTAGCGGGATAGCTACGCAGTATTTT

v_gene: TRBV7-2
abundance: .
d_gene: .
j_gene: TRBJ2-7
len: 15
CDR3aa: CASSYWKARADEQYF
CDR3nt: TGTGCCAGCAGTTATTGGAAGGCCAGGGCCGACGAGCAGTACTTC

v_gene: TRBV9
abundance: .
d_gene: .
j_gene: TRBJ2-7
len: 17
CDR3aa: CASSQGGADEGGYEQYF
CDR3nt: TGTGCCAGCAGCCAAGGAGGGGCAGACGAAGGTGGCTACGAGCAGTACTTC

v_gene: TRBV19
abundance: few
d_gene: .
j_gene: TRBJ2-3
len: 13
CDR3aa: CASSIDLLDTQYF
CDR3nt: TGTGCCAGTAGTATAGATCTGCTGGATACGCAGTATTTT

v_gene: TRBV5-4
abundance: .
d_gene: .
j_gene: TRBJ2-3
len: 14
CDR3aa: CASSLKGGARVKYF
CDR3nt: TGTGCCAGCAGCTTAAAAGGCGGGGCCCGGGTCAAGTATTTT

v_gene: TRBV7-4
abundance: .
d_gene: .
j_gene: TRBJ1-1
len: 15
CDR3aa: CASSVAKVSNTNDFF
CDR3nt: TGTGCCAGCAGCGTAGCGAAGGTTAGCAACACCAATGATTTCTTT

v_gene: TRBV7-2
abundance: .
d_gene: .
j_gene: TRBJ1-2
len: 13
CDR3aa: CASSQGSGGPHHF
CDR3nt: TGTGCCAGCAGCCAAGGCTCTGGGGGTCCCCACCACTTC